One and the same sample provided the 10 T cell receptor beta chains below, sequenced in a study of cytomegalovirus exposure and HLA in healthy donors. The PCR employed 60 Vbeta primers together with 13 Jbeta primers. The assay was immunoSEQ multiplex PCR, and TCRdb's table has in-frame clones only and misses some. The data contain roughly 180,000 clones, more than 70% of them seen just once; the ten biggest clones take up under 1.1%. The source material was PBMCs. The source is a young man in good health and CMV-seronegative.

This chain uses TRBV28 with TRBJ2-7, with D perhaps TRBD1 (5 bases). Germline V CDR1 and CDR2: MDHEN, SYDVKM. Trimming took off 7 bases at V and 1 base at J, with 20 bases between the two ends. This CDR3 has 16 amino acids. CDR3 amino acids: CASTEDSGYGSYEQYF. The CDR3, as DNA: TGTGCCAGCACCGAAGATTCAGGGTATGGATCCTACGAGCAGTACTTC.

This chain connects TRBV6-1 to TRBJ1-2; a weak D match, TRBD1 (5 bases). The ends were cut back, 9 bases at V and 7 bases at J, with 18 bases in the middle. Germline V gene sequence: CDR1 MNHNS, CDR2 SASEGT. The CDR3 runs to 13 residues. The CDR3 region is CASRTDSRIGYTF. CDR3 sequence (DNA): TGTGCCAGTCGAACCGACAGCCGTATTGGCTACACCTTC.

V gene TRBV28 combines with J gene TRBJ2-7, with 10 bases lining up with TRBD2. With V trimmed by 3 bases and J by 1 base, 3 bases remained unmatched. CDR1 is MDHEN and CDR2 is SYDVKM in the germline V gene. The CDR3 covers 15 residues. CDR3 bases: TGTGCCAGCAGTTTCCTAGCGGGGGAGTCCTACGAGCAGTACTTC. It specifies CASSFLAGESYEQYF.

This chain uses TRBV6-1 with TRBJ1-2; 10 bases are shared with TRBD1. Per the germline V gene, CDR1 is MNHNS and CDR2 is SASEGT. The CDR3 extends over 14 amino acids. V shed 4 bases, J shed 7 bases, and the junction held 6 bases outside the gene matches. CDR3 bases: TGTGCCAGCAGTGTGGACAGGGGGAAGGGTGGCTACACCTTC. Residues: CASSVDRGKGGYTF.

Concerning this clone itself: A junction boundary mismatches the germline segment, possibly from a read error. The sample contains more than one DNA sequence encoding this CDR3. V usage is TRBV5-1 and J usage is TRBJ2-4, with D possibly being TRBD1 (5 bases). Germline CDR1 SGHRS, CDR2 YFSETQ. CDR3 length equals 19 residues. The CDR3 loop is CASSLVPHDSDGAKNIQYF. The CDR3 DNA sequence: TGCGCCAGCAGTTTGGTTCCCCACGACAGCGATGGTGCCAAAAACATTCAGTACTTC.

The chain has TRBV7-6 and TRBJ2-5; 9 positions agree with TRBD1. The CDR3 runs 16 residues. The V gene end was trimmed by 5 bases and the J gene end by 0 bases; junction bases not matched to a gene: 7. Germline lookup yields CDR1 SGHVS and CDR2 FNYEAQ. The CDR3 nucleotides are TGTGCCAGCAGCCTAGGACAGGGGATATACCAAGAGACCCAGTACTTC. Its translation is CASSLGQGIYQETQYF.

This clone was observed once. This sequence joins TRBV9 and TRBJ2-1; 12 nucleotides align to TRBD2. Trimming removed 4 bases from V and 3 bases from J; junction bases left unmatched: 5. Looked up from germline, CDR1 is SGDLS and CDR2 is YYNGEE. The CDR3 runs 16 residues. The CDR3: CASSSWTSGVYNEQFF. DNA for the CDR3: TGTGCCAGCAGCTCCTGGACTAGCGGGGTCTACAATGAGCAGTTCTTC.

V usage is TRBV4-1 and J usage is TRBJ2-5; 9 bases align to TRBD2. The V segment lost 5 bases and the J segment 4 bases; nucleotides outside the gene matches: 8. CDR1 MGHRA and CDR2 YSYEKL come from the germline V gene. This CDR3 comprises 15 residues. CDR3 bases: TGCGCCAGCAGCTTTAGCGGGGGAAATTCAGAGACCCAGTACTTC. Its translation is CASSFSGGNSETQYF.

The V and J genes are TRBV6-5 and TRBJ2-2, with a possible D match to TRBD1 (5 bases). Germline-derived CDR1 and CDR2 are MNHEY and SVGAGI. V was trimmed by 4 bases and J by 6 bases, leaving 9 bases between them. The CDR3 has 13 residues. The CDR3 loop reads CASSFRESGELFF. The CDR3, as DNA: TGTGCCAGCAGTTTCAGGGAATCCGGGGAGCTGTTTTTT.

The rearrangement joins TRBV21-1 to TRBJ2-7; the listed D gene, TRBD1, was not tested against the DNA. TRBV21-1 is tagged as a pseudogene. The CDR3 is made up of 15 amino acids. The CDR3 loop reads CASSFRDRRSYEQYF. As DNA, the CDR3 is TGTGCCAGCAGCTTCCGGGACAGGAGATCCTACGAGCAGTACTTC.